These T cell receptor beta chains were read from a single sample in a study of cytomegalovirus exposure and HLA in healthy donors. The data were produced by immunoSEQ multiplex PCR, yet TCRdb's version contains in-frame clones alone and is incomplete. Here the sample spans more than 100,000 clones, 65% to 85% being singletons. Material: PBMCs. These receptors were taken from a man aged 45-60 years in good health and CMV-seropositive. Each CDR3 is given with its conserved first and last residue. D genes are given only for firm matches. Clone size is shown for a subset of rows, as once, few, many or a class of expanded clone.

cdr3_aa,cdr3_nt,d_call,v_call,clone_size,j_call
CASSLDSAGDTQYF,TGCGCCAGCAGCTTGGACAGTGCGGGAGATACGCAGTATTTT,.,TRBV5-1,.,TRBJ2-3
CASMGQGAFYGYTF,TGCGCCAGCATGGGACAGGGGGCTTTCTATGGCTACACCTTC,TRBD1,TRBV5-1,.,TRBJ1-2
CASSLDRGISVLTF,TGTGCCAGCAGCTTAGACAGGGGGATAAGCGTCCTGACTTTC,TRBD1,TRBV7-3,few,TRBJ2-6
CASSLVPEQGGYTF,TGTGCCAGCAGCTTAGTTCCAGAACAGGGTGGCTACACCTTC,.,TRBV7-9,.,TRBJ1-2
CAIIPAGGTYEQYF,TGTGCCATCATCCCAGCGGGAGGGACCTACGAGCAGTACTTC,TRBD2,TRBV28,.,TRBJ2-7
CASSPPQGGIGSEQYF,TGTGCCAGCTCACCACCGCAAGGGGGCATTGGTAGCGAGCAGTACTTC,TRBD1,TRBV18,once,TRBJ2-7
CASSQEAGTVFYEQFF,TGTGCCAGCAGCCAAGAGGCCGGGACAGTCTTTTATGAGCAGTTCTTC,TRBD1,TRBV4-2,.,TRBJ2-1
CASSLNPWTGDLRDTQYF,TGTGCCAGCAGCCTAAATCCTTGGACAGGGGACCTCCGGGATACGCAGTATTTT,TRBD1,TRBV4-2,.,TRBJ2-3
CASRLTGNYGYTF,TGTGCCAGCAGGTTAACAGGGAACTATGGCTACACCTTC,.,TRBV6-1,.,TRBJ1-2
CASSLPLRAHTGELFF,TGTGCCAGCAGCCTACCCCTTAGAGCGCACACCGGGGAGCTGTTTTTT,.,TRBV9,once,TRBJ2-2
CASSVSSGSTGELFF,TGTGCCAGCAGCGTATCTAGCGGGAGCACCGGGGAGCTGTTTTTT,TRBD2,TRBV9,.,TRBJ2-2
CASSLSFNEQFF,TGTGCCAGCAGTCTCTCTTTCAATGAGCAGTTCTTC,.,TRBV6-5,.,TRBJ2-1
CASSLGGSTEAFF,TGCGCCAGCAGCCTAGGAGGGTCCACTGAAGCTTTCTTT,.,TRBV5-1,few,TRBJ1-1
CASSQGGGGQETQYF,TGCGCCAGCAGCCAAGGGGGAGGCGGTCAAGAGACCCAGTACTTC,.,TRBV4-1,once,TRBJ2-5
CALGQYYGYTF,TGTGCCCTGGGACAGTACTATGGCTACACCTTC,TRBD1,TRBV2,.,TRBJ1-2
CASSLPGSYEQYF,TGTGCCAGCAGTTTACCGGGCTCCTACGAGCAGTACTTC,.,TRBV28,.,TRBJ2-7
CASSPTGTGSSEQYF,TGTGCCAGCAGCCCAACTGGGACAGGGAGCAGCGAGCAGTACTTC,TRBD1,TRBV9,.,TRBJ2-7
CSGTGTSVAQYF,TGCAGCGGAACCGGGACTAGCGTGGCCCAGTACTTC,TRBD2,TRBV29-1,.,TRBJ2-5
CASSQGLAVQSSYNEQFF,TGCGCCAGCAGCCAGGGACTAGCGGTTCAGAGCTCCTACAATGAGCAGTTCTTC,TRBD2,TRBV5-1,.,TRBJ2-1
CASSPPWGADTQYF,TGTGCCAGCAGCCCACCGTGGGGGGCAGATACGCAGTATTTT,.,TRBV11-2,.,TRBJ2-3
CASSLGLQWAGELFF,TGTGCCAGCAGTTTGGGACTACAGTGGGCCGGGGAGCTGTTTTTT,TRBD2,TRBV28,.,TRBJ2-2
CASSLGREGPYEQYF,TGTGCCAGCAGCTTAGGACGGGAGGGCCCCTACGAGCAGTACTTC,TRBD2,TRBV11-2,.,TRBJ2-7
CSVELAGTYEQYF,TGCAGCGTTGAATTAGCGGGGACCTACGAGCAGTACTTC,TRBD2,TRBV29-1,.,TRBJ2-7
CAWSVGQYRPPLFF,TGTGCCTGGAGTGTGGGACAGTACCGTCCCCCGCTGTTTTTT,TRBD1,TRBV30,once,TRBJ1-4
CATALGTSGSMRVHEQYF,TGTGCCACCGCCCTAGGGACTAGCGGGAGTATGAGGGTCCACGAGCAGTACTTC,TRBD2,TRBV10-3,.,TRBJ2-7
CASMRSSGTNSYTQYF,TGCGCCAGCATGCGTTCTAGCGGGACTAATAGCTATACGCAGTATTTT,TRBD2,TRBV5-1,once,TRBJ2-3
CASSLASTDSYEQYF,TGCGCCAGCAGCCTCGCGTCGACAGACTCCTACGAGCAGTACTTC,.,TRBV5-1,.,TRBJ2-7
CAISLAGESGGELFF,TGTGCCATCAGCCTAGCGGGCGAGAGTGGCGGGGAGCTGTTTTTT,TRBD2,TRBV10-3,.,TRBJ2-2
CASSPPETSARGEQFF,TGTGCCAGCTCACCACCTGAGACTAGCGCTAGGGGTGAGCAGTTCTTC,TRBD2,TRBV18,.,TRBJ2-1
CASSSKDQVSETQYF,TGCGCCAGCAGCTCGAAAGACCAGGTCAGCGAGACCCAGTACTTC,.,TRBV5-1,.,TRBJ2-5
CASSFSGGSYNEQFF,TGTGCCAGCAGCTTTAGCGGTGGGTCCTACAATGAGCAGTTCTTC,.,TRBV11-2,few,TRBJ2-1
CASSFSPTGGYNEQFF,TGTGCCAGCAGTTTTTCTCCTACAGGGGGTTACAATGAGCAGTTCTTC,TRBD1,TRBV27,.,TRBJ2-1
CASSQDLIGLADRHRNNEQFF,TGTGCCAGCAGCCAAGATTTGATCGGACTAGCGGATCGTCACAGAAACAATGAGCAGTTCTTC,TRBD2,TRBV14,.,TRBJ2-1
CASRNGQGGQPQHF,TGTGCCAGCAGAAACGGACAGGGAGGGCAGCCCCAGCATTTT,TRBD1,TRBV5-8,once,TRBJ1-5
CASSPTSGQPQHF,TGTGCCAGTAGTCCTACATCGGGACAGCCCCAGCATTTT,.,TRBV19,once,TRBJ1-5
CASSMTSGYEQYF,TGTGCCAGCAGCATGACTAGCGGATACGAGCAGTACTTC,TRBD2,TRBV7-2,.,TRBJ2-7
CASSAGGAQETQYF,TGTGCCAGCAGCGCTGGGGGGGCGCAAGAGACCCAGTACTTC,.,TRBV7-2,.,TRBJ2-5
CASSPISTRNEQFF,TGTGCCAGCAGCCCCATCTCGACACGCAATGAGCAGTTCTTC,.,TRBV11-2,.,TRBJ2-1
CASSQSSGRKSYNEQFF,TGCGCCAGCAGCCAGAGTAGCGGGAGGAAATCCTACAATGAGCAGTTCTTC,TRBD2,TRBV4-1,.,TRBJ2-1
CASSSPLAGVVDTQYF,TGTGCCAGCAGTTCCCCACTAGCGGGAGTAGTAGATACGCAGTATTTT,TRBD2,TRBV27,.,TRBJ2-3
CASSAGTSGRNTYNEQFF,TGTGCCAGCAGCGCCGGGACTAGCGGGAGGAACACCTACAATGAGCAGTTCTTC,TRBD2,TRBV9,.,TRBJ2-1
CASSEYGWTEAFF,TGTGCCAGCAGTGAATACGGGTGGACTGAAGCTTTCTTT,.,TRBV25-1,.,TRBJ1-1